This TCR beta chain was recovered during a study of glioma-infiltrating T cells after dendritic cell vaccination. Study overall: Between about 2003 and 2012, patients got autologous tumor lysate-pulsed dendritic cell vaccines.

Primers: 60 V beta forward and 13 J beta reverse. TCRdb's table, derived via immunoSEQ multiplex PCR, lists solely in-frame clones and lacks some. The table includes more than 20,000 clones, roughly nine tenths detected once. Indicated time point: after dendritic cell vaccination, including at tumor progression/relapse. All glioblastoma patients lacked an isocitrate dehydrogenase mutation. Sequenced material: blood, taken after dendritic cell vaccination. The sequence was obtained from a human donor with glioblastoma.

The CDR3 here is CASSEERGGYNEQFF. CDR3 nucleotide sequence: TGTGCCAGCAGTGAAGAGCGGGGAGGTTACAATGAGCAGTTCTTC. The chain joins TRBV2 to TRBJ2-1; the match to TRBD2 covers 7 bases. The CDR3 covers 15 residues. The V segment lost 1 base and the J segment 4 bases; nucleotides outside the gene matches: 4. CDR1 and CDR2 from the germline V gene are SNHLY and FYNNEI. Using reference TRBV2 and TRBJ2-1 for the parts outside the CDR3, the full variable domain is EPEVTQTPSHQVTQMGQEVILRCVPISNHLYFYWYRQILGQKVEFLVSFYNNEISEKSEIFDDQFSVERPDGSNFTLKIRSTKLEDSAMYFCASSEERGGYNEQFFGPGTRLTVL.